This TCR beta chain was sequenced for a study of blood T cells in healthy people across ages. A sample-barcoded 5' primer and a J-beta primer mix were used in a second PCR of about 6 to 11 cycles. TCRdb re-called the 5' RACE reads through MiXCR, storing one row per CDR3 protein. This table holds roughly 550,000 distinct CDR3 sequences, less than 25% found once. Trimming shortened V by 0 bases and J by 6 bases, and 9 bases separated the two germline ends. The germline gives CDR1 SGDLS, CDR2 YYNGEE. The CDR3 totals 13 residues. Many counts were recorded for this clonotype. This sample was also put to use in a study of T cells of mothers and their children.

The clonotype comes from a boy younger than 18 in good health. The source material was blood. The V call is TRBV9, the J call TRBJ1-1, with D unclear. DNA for the CDR3: TGTGCCAGCAGCGTAGAAAATGGTCCTGAAGCTTTCTTT. Amino acid sequence: CASSVENGPEAFF.